This TCR beta chain was sequenced for a study of T cell responses to AZD1222 COVID-19 vaccine. Study observations and caveats: White British people made up most donors, females outnumbered males, and clonal diversity was possibly underestimated. Spike-specific TCR breadth and depth rose after two AZD1222 doses.

Trimming cost V 5 bases and J 6 bases; bases outside gene matches: 13. The germline V gene has CDR1 SGHTA and CDR2 FQGNSA. The CDR3 totals 17 residues. To note about this clone: The antigen is undetermined.

Sequenced by immunoSEQ multiplex PCR; TCRdb stores in-frame clones only, minus some. This table holds 150,000 to 200,000 clones, 90% to 95% found once. Sequencing used peripheral blood, obtained on day 0 of AZD1222 vaccination. This TCR came from an adult in good health. J is TRBJ1-6 and V is TRBV7-2; 7 positions match TRBD1. The CDR3 protein is CASSLNPGQWSNSPLHF. Written as DNA, the CDR3 is TGTGCCAGCAGCCTAAATCCGGGACAGTGGAGTAATTCACCCCTCCACTTT.